Below, 18 T cell receptor beta chains from the same sample are listed, as sequenced in a study of T cell repertoires in cytomegalovirus infection. TCRdb reprocessed the reads via MiXCR and lists one record per CDR3 protein. This sample yields some 940,000 distinct CDR3 sequences, of which roughly 31% are seen a single time; around 15% belongs to the top ten. These receptors lack a known antigen. This specimen was cultured CD8+ T cells from PBMCs, taken from culture after CMV antigen stimulation. These receptors all come from a human donor in good health (CMV status not recorded). Some clones in this sample may be carry-over from other donors' samples.

There are a few counts of this clonotype. The J gene is TRBJ1-1, the V gene TRBV6-1; no clear D. CDR1 and CDR2 (germline): MNHNS, SASEGT. The CDR3 totals 13 residues. Trimming pared 8 bases from V and 4 bases from J, leaving 14 bases between. The CDR3 spells CASVESLSTEAFF. DNA of the CDR3: TGTGCCAGCGTAGAAAGTTTAAGCACTGAAGCTTTCTTT.

This chain links TRBV6-5 with TRBJ2-7; weak D call: TRBD2 (5 bases). The CDR3 runs to 14 residues. In germline, CDR1 is MNHEY, CDR2 SVGAGI. V was cut by 6 bases and J by 0 bases, with 12 bases left in between. CDR3 nucleotide sequence: TGTGCCAGCAGGCTTGGAGGATCCTCCTACGAGCAGTACTTC. Its protein product is CASRLGGSSYEQYF.

A remark on this clonotype: The junction departs from the called germline gene at one end, perhaps through a read error. The chain employs TRBV29-1 and TRBJ1-4; possibly TRBD1 for D (5 bases). The germline CDR1 and CDR2 sequences are SQVTM and ANQGSEA. The CDR3 length is 15 residues. The CDR3 loop is CNVEDEGRANEKLFF. The CDR3 coding sequence is TGCAACGTTGAAGATGAGGGGAGGGCTAATGAAAAACTGTTTTTT.

This clonotype appeared a few times. V usage is TRBV6-5 and J usage is TRBJ1-2; TRBD1 agrees at 10 bases. The CDR3 length is 16 residues. V lost 6 bases to trimming and J lost 2 bases; unmatched junction nucleotides: 9. Germline assignment: CDR1 MNHEY and CDR2 SVGAGI. The DNA of the CDR3 is TGTGCCAGCAGAGCTTCCGGGACAGGGGAAAACTATGGCTACACCTTC. It codes for CASRASGTGENYGYTF.

In its sample, this clonotype was seen a few times. The chain uses TRBV7-8 and TRBJ2-3; D remains ambiguous. The germline V gene has CDR1 SGHVS and CDR2 FQNEAQ. The CDR3 totals 14 residues. V gave up 4 bases and J gave up 0 bases, with 8 bases separating them. DNA for the CDR3: TGTGCCAGCAGCTCCGAGGACAGCACAGATACGCAGTATTTT. This translates into CASSSEDSTDTQYF.

The rearrangement links TRBV19 to TRBJ2-2, with D possibly matching TRBD2 (5 bases). The CDR3 loop spans 15 amino acids. The V gene's germline CDR1 is LNHDA and CDR2 SQIVND (reference sequence). With 4 bases removed from V and 5 bases from J, the gap between germline ends came to 14 bases. CDR3 sequence: CASSREPYGTGELFF. The CDR3 DNA sequence: TGTGCCAGTAGTAGGGAGCCATATGGGACCGGGGAGCTGTTTTTT.

Note on this clonotype: A much larger clone lies a single base off, so this may be a read error. This rearrangement joins TRBV13 to TRBJ2-1, with 11 bases matching TRBD1. Germline trimming cut 5 bases from V and 5 bases from J; bases unmatched to any gene: 5. The length of the CDR3 is 15 residues. Per germline, CDR1 PRHDT and CDR2 FYEKMQ (reference sequence). The CDR3 nucleotides read TGTGCCAGCAGCCACCGGGACAGGGGGAACAATGAGCAGTTCTTC. Amino acids: CASSHRDRGNNEQFF. Looking up the rest from reference TRBV13 and TRBJ2-1 gives the full variable domain: AAGVIQSPRHLIKEKRETATLKCYPIPRHDTVYWYQQGPGQDPQFLISFYEKMQSDKGSIPDRFSAQQFSDYHSELNMSSLELGDSALYFCASSHRDRGNNEQFFGPGTRLTVL.

This clonotype occurred many times. The chain has TRBV3-1 and TRBJ1-4; 7 bases align to TRBD1. The V and J ends lost 7 bases and 4 bases, in that order; junction bases with no gene match: 9. CDR3 length equals 15 residues. Germline V gene data show CDR1 as LGHDT and CDR2 as YNNKEL (reference sequence). The CDR3 DNA is TGTGCCAGCACCCGGACGGGACAGTATAATGAAAAACTGTTTTTT. This encodes CASTRTGQYNEKLFF. The variable domain in full, with the rest retrieved from reference TRBV3-1 and TRBJ1-4, is DTAVSQTPKYLVTQMGNDKSIKCEQNLGHDTMYWYKQDSKKFLKIMFSYNNKELIINETVPNRFSPKSPDKAHLNLHINSLELGDSAVYFCASTRTGQYNEKLFFGSGTQLSVL.

The sample holds a few counts of this clonotype. The chain is built from TRBV9 and TRBJ2-1; 8 positions agree with TRBD2. Germline loops: CDR1 SGDLS, CDR2 YYNGEE. After removal of 3 bases from V and 10 bases from J, the junction contained 3 bases not matched to a gene. This CDR3 region has 12 residues. CDR3 amino acids: CASSAIAGEQFF. The CDR3 region has the DNA TGTGCCAGCAGCGCCATAGCGGGAGAGCAGTTCTTC.

This chain connects TRBV5-6 to TRBJ2-2, with D perhaps TRBD1 (6 bases). Trimming removed 9 bases at V and 6 bases at J, with 12 bases between. This CDR3 region has 12 residues. Germline assignment: CDR1 SGHDT and CDR2 YYEEEE. DNA for the CDR3: TGTGCCACACACAGGGTCGCCGGGGAGCTGTTTTTT. It translates to CATHRVAGELFF.

Comments on this clonotype: One junction end does not reproduce the germline sequence, and a read error may be involved. The gene calls are TRBV5-3 and TRBJ1-1, with D unclear. TRBV5-3 is known as an ORF, though its function is uncertain. This CDR3 is built from 13 residues. In DNA, the CDR3 is TGTGCCAGCAGCTTGCCGAGACCAACTGAAGCTTTCTTT. The encoded protein is CASSLPRPTEAFF.

This clonotype appeared a few times. The CDR3 carries no conserved terminal phenylalanine or tryptophan, so it likely arises from a read error. No DNA is shown, since the ends of the CDR3 on it are uncertain; the CDR3 is the one TCRdb lists. The rearrangement joins TRBV7-3 to TRBJ1-2; the tabulated D call, TRBD1, remains unverified against the DNA. Germline CDR1 reads SGHTA; CDR2 reads FQGTGA. The CDR3 length equals 14 residues, ends included. CDR3 protein: CASTLSHFGTGKDC.

This rearrangement joins TRBV7-6 to TRBJ2-7; D is perhaps TRBD1 (5 bases). CDR3 length equals 16 residues. Germline V gives CDR1 SGHVS, CDR2 FNYEAQ. The ends were cut back, 0 bases at V and 0 bases at J, with 12 bases in the middle. The CDR3 DNA follows: TGTGCCAGCAGCTTAGCCCAGGGCCCAAGCTCCTACGAGCAGTACTTC. This sequence encodes CASSLAQGPSSYEQYF.

This clonotype was counted many times. The chain recombines TRBV7-9 with TRBJ2-7; 7 bases match TRBD1. The germline CDR1 and CDR2 sequences are SEHNR and FQNEAQ (reference sequence). With 5 bases clipped from V and 2 bases from J, the junction kept 6 bases outside the gene matches. CDR3 length equals 14 residues. The CDR3 spells CASSADRETYEQYV. The CDR3 nucleotides read TGTGCCAGCAGCGCCGACAGGGAAACCTACGAGCAGTACGTC.

The CDR3 sequence: CARQGPTGNEQFF. The CDR3 DNA reads TGTGCCAGGCAGGGGCCGACTGGTAATGAGCAGTTCTTC. The rearrangement uses TRBV7-9 and TRBJ2-1; weak D call: TRBD1 (6 bases). CDR1 and CDR2 from the germline V gene are SEHNR and FQNEAQ (reference sequence). This CDR3 has 13 residues. V lost 9 bases and J lost 7, with 16 bases in between.

The chain's CDR3 is CAISESDQREGEKLFF. In nucleotides, the CDR3 is TGTGCCATCAGTGAGTCGGACCAGCGCGAAGGTGAAAAACTGTTTTTT. This chain connects TRBV10-3 to TRBJ1-4; D unresolved. The V end lost 0 bases, the J end lost 7 bases, and 15 bases lay between the germline ends. CDR1 is ENHRY, CDR2 SYGVKD, per germline. The CDR3 length is 16 residues.

This clonotype came up once. This chain links TRBV29-1 with TRBJ1-1; D not resolved. Germline V gene lookup returns CDR1 SQVTM and CDR2 ANQGSEA. CDR3 length: 12 amino acids. The V end lost 4 bases, the J end lost 1 base, and 7 bases lay between the germline ends. In nucleotides, the CDR3 is TGCAGCGTTGTACTGGAGAACACTGAAGCTTTCTTT. This gives the protein CSVVLENTEAFF.

The chain uses TRBV12-3 or TRBV12-4 and TRBJ2-7; D is undetermined. V was shortened by 5 bases and J by 6 bases, with 14 bases between the two germline ends. This CDR3 has 13 amino acids. Here the CDR3 DNA reads TGTGCCAGCAGTATAGGGCAGCGAGGCGAGCAGTACGTC. Translating gives CASSIGQRGEQYV.